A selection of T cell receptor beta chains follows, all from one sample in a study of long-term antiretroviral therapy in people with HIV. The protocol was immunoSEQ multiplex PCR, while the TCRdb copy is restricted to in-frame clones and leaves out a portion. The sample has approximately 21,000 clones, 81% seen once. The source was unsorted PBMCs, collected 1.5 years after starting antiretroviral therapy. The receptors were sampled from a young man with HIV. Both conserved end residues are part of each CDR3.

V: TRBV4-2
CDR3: CASSQDRREQFF

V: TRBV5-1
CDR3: CASSSDRGDNEQFF

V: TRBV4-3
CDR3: CASSRTGFDEQFF

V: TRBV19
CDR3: CATLIGAEAFF

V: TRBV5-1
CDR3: CASSVSGSSYNEQFF

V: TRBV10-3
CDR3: CAISDDGQHNQPQHF

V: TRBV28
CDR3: CASTGTAGYGYEQYF

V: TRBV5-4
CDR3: CASSLIPGTGGNTEAFF

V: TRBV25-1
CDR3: CASEGGAGAYNEQFF

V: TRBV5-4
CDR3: CASSLDPTGSGELFF

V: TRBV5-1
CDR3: CASSRRRGFLANEKLFF

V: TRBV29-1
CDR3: CSVQGTDQEKLFF

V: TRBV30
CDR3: CAWSVEGRTGELFF

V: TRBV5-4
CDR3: CASSSRDRDHDEQFF

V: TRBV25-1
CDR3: CASSEYVATEAFF

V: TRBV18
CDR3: CASSPSGAYNEQFF

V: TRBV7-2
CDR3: CASSLGRGYSYEQYF

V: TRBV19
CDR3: CASSTGQERWNEKLFF

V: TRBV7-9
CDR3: CASSKDSRETQYF

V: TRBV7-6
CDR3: CASSFRSGDTYEQYF

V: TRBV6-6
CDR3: CASSSRTSGNQETQYF

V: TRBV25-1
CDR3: CASSAGGQETQYF

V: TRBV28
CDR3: CASSQGAFGYTF

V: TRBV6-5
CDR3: CASSYSAGPLEQYF

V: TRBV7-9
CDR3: CASSLGTGNTVEKLFF

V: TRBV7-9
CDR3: CASSSGLAGLAKNIQYF

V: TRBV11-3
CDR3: CASSLEGNEQFF

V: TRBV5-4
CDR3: CASSELGEGSSYEQYF

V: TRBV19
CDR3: CASSIVSGMYSNQPQHF

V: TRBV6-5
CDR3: CASRPGTIGEQYF

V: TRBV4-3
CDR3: CASSQDQRQNYGYTF

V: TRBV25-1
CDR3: CASSGYNEQFF

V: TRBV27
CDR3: CASRAPSRTGDTYEQYF

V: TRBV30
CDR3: CAWSVGQEGTDTQYF

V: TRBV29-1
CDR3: CSALSGGWETQYF

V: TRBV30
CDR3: CAWRGEATEAFF

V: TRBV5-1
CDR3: CASSPLSGDYGYTF

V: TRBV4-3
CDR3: CASSQGVTDIQYF

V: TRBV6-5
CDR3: CASSSVRQGGYTF

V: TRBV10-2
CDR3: CASSEPSMDTQYF